A selection of T cell receptor beta chains follows, all from one sample in a study of T cell repertoires in cytomegalovirus infection. Via MiXCR, TCRdb re-called the reads, giving one row per CDR3 protein. The table records fewer than 200,000 distinct CDR3 sequences, approximately 19% of them present only once. Sequenced input: PBMCs. The receptors derive from a human donor in good health (CMV status not recorded). Some clones in this sample may be carry-over from other donors' samples. The CDR3 runs from the conserved cysteine through the conserved F or W. The D gene is left open where the match is weak. The size of a clone is reported for some rows only, either as once, few or many, or as a class for expanded clones.

J,size,D,V,CDR3,DNA
TRBJ2-3,-,TRBD2,TRBV5-6,CDSSLNGGSTDTQYF,TGTGACAGCAGCTTGAACGGGGGGAGCACAGATACGCAGTATTTT
TRBJ2-5,-,-,TRBV29-1,CSVPRGEETQYF,TGCAGCGTTCCGAGGGGAGAAGAGACCCAGTACTTC
TRBJ2-7,many,-,TRBV12-3/TRBV12-4,CASSFGDSSSYEQYF,TGTGCCAGCAGTTTCGGGGACTCCAGCTCCTACGAGCAGTACTTC
TRBJ1-2,few,TRBD1,TRBV20-1,CSAVLGQGYGYTF,TGCAGTGCTGTCCTGGGACAGGGCTATGGCTACACCTTC
TRBJ1-6,few,-,TRBV5-1,CASSQDPNNSPLHF,TGCGCCAGCAGCCAGGACCCCAATAATTCACCCCTCCACTTT
TRBJ2-1,few,TRBD2,TRBV7-2,CASSLAASGYNEQFF,TGTGCCAGCAGCTTAGCGGCTAGCGGTTACAATGAGCAGTTCTTC
TRBJ2-3,-,TRBD2,TRBV4-3,CASSQDSSGRAGDTQYF,TGCGCCAGCAGCCAAGATTCTAGCGGGAGGGCTGGAGATACGCAGTATTTT
TRBJ1-6,-,-,TRBV9,CASSVEGEGSPLHF,TGTGCCAGCAGCGTAGAAGGGGAAGGTTCACCCCTCCACTTT
TRBJ2-5,few,-,TRBV15,CATSRSLSGFGETQYF,TGTGCCACCAGCAGATCCCTAAGCGGGTTCGGAGAGACCCAGTACTTC
TRBJ2-1,few,TRBD2,TRBV28,CASSPGRNEQFF,TGTGCCAGCAGTCCCGGGAGGAATGAGCAGTTCTTC
TRBJ1-5,few,-,TRBV20-1,CSAQKEYDQPQHF,TGCAGTGCCCAGAAAGAATACGATCAGCCCCAGCATTTT
TRBJ1-6,medium-sized,TRBD1,TRBV7-2,CASRPGTGLVSGPLHF,TGTGCCAGCAGGCCCGGGACAGGGTTGGTATCTGGACCCCTCCACTTT
TRBJ1-6,-,-,TRBV7-2,CASSLVRDYNSPLHF,TGTGCCAGCAGCTTAGTCAGGGATTATAATTCACCCCTCCACTTT
TRBJ2-1,-,TRBD1,TRBV9,CASSPRGGTGTGKNEQFF,TGTGCCAGCAGCCCAAGAGGAGGGACCGGGACAGGGAAGAATGAGCAGTTCTTC
TRBJ2-1,-,TRBD2,TRBV4-3,CASSQAGRAWDEQFF,TGCGCCAGCAGCCAAGCCGGGAGGGCCTGGGATGAGCAGTTCTTC
TRBJ2-1,many,-,TRBV7-8,CASSPSTGPNEQFF,TGTGCCAGCAGCCCCTCCACGGGCCCCAATGAGCAGTTCTTC
TRBJ2-2,many,TRBD1,TRBV28,CASRNDRAPGELFF,TGTGCCAGCAGGAACGACAGGGCGCCCGGGGAGCTGTTTTTT
TRBJ1-4,-,-,TRBV28,CASSLSSRTNEKLFF,TGTGCCAGCAGTTTATCGTCCAGGACTAATGAAAAACTGTTTTTT
TRBJ2-1,-,TRBD1,TRBV27,CASSTSGTGLNEQFF,TGTGCCAGCAGTACTTCCGGGACAGGCCTCAATGAGCAGTTCTTC
TRBJ1-5,-,-,TRBV7-6,CASSSQGLPQHF,TGTGCCAGCAGCTCCCAGGGGTTGCCCCAGCATTTT
TRBJ1-1,many,-,TRBV7-9,CASSPPTERFVAEAFF,TGTGCCAGCAGCCCGCCGACAGAGCGCTTTGTCGCTGAAGCTTTCTTT
TRBJ1-3,many,-,TRBV6-1,CASSEMGRGSGNTIYF,TGTGCCAGCAGTGAGATGGGGAGGGGATCAGGAAACACCATATATTTT
TRBJ2-5,many,-,TRBV14,CASSQRAGGKETQYF,TGTGCCAGCAGCCAGCGGGCCGGTGGGAAAGAGACCCAGTACTTC
TRBJ2-7,-,TRBD1,TRBV5-4,CASSLELGTGPHEQYF,TGTGCCAGCAGCTTGGAGTTGGGGACAGGGCCGCACGAGCAGTACTTC
TRBJ2-1,many,-,TRBV7-2,CASSLAGQGRNEQFF,TGTGCCAGCAGCTTAGCGGGGCAGGGTCGGAATGAGCAGTTCTTC
TRBJ2-3,few,TRBD1,TRBV19,CATTRGDRREDTQYF,TGTGCCACAACCCGAGGGGACAGACGTGAAGATACGCAGTATTTT
TRBJ2-3,-,TRBD1,TRBV12-3/TRBV12-4,CASRPAPGQGTDTQYF,TGTGCCAGCCGCCCTGCACCGGGACAGGGCACAGATACGCAGTATTTT
TRBJ1-5,few,TRBD1,TRBV7-9,CASSSQGGSGSQPQHF,TGTGCCAGCAGCTCCCAGGGGGGAAGTGGTAGTCAGCCCCAGCATTTT
TRBJ1-6,-,-,TRBV4-1,CASSQGTDHTPLHF,TGCGCCAGCAGCCAAGGAACAGATCATACACCCCTCCACTTT
TRBJ1-3,-,TRBD1,TRBV5-6,CASSSRSGGGGITIYF,TGTGCCAGCAGCTCTCGGTCAGGGGGGGGCGGAATCACCATATATTTT
TRBJ1-4,many,-,TRBV25-1,CASSDQGTSDSTNEKLFF,TGTGCCAGCAGTGACCAGGGGACAAGCGATTCAACTAATGAAAAACTGTTTTTT
TRBJ2-5,few,-,TRBV19,CASKNRGGREETQYF,TGTGCCAGTAAGAACAGGGGGGGGCGCGAGGAGACCCAGTACTTC
TRBJ2-6,many,TRBD2,TRBV5-6,CASSPRTSGRAGANVLTF,TGTGCCAGCAGCCCTCGGACTAGCGGGAGGGCCGGGGCCAACGTCCTGACTTTC
TRBJ1-1,-,-,TRBV7-4,CASGPNNEAFF,TGTGCCAGCGGACCCAATAACGAAGCTTTCTTT
TRBJ1-1,-,-,TRBV5-1,CASSPLNPNTEAFF,TGCGCCAGCAGCCCACTGAATCCGAACACTGAAGCTTTCTTT
TRBJ1-5,-,-,TRBV4-1,CASSQVVDQPQHF,TGTGCCAGCAGCCAAGTCGTCGATCAGCCCCAGCATTTT
TRBJ1-6,few,-,TRBV14,CASSQGGSSYNSPLHF,TGTGCCAGCAGCCAGGGGGGAAGCTCCTATAATTCACCCCTCCACTTT
TRBJ1-1,many,-,TRBV7-2,CASSLDRWGEAFF,TGTGCCAGCAGCTTAGATAGGTGGGGTGAAGCTTTCTTT
TRBJ2-1,few,-,TRBV28,CASNNLGGNEQFF,TGTGCCAGCAACAATCTGGGAGGCAATGAGCAGTTCTTC
TRBJ2-1,-,TRBD2,TRBV27,CASSTTSGSFVEQFF,TGTGCCAGCAGTACCACTAGCGGGAGTTTCGTTGAGCAGTTCTTC
TRBJ2-7,-,-,TRBV7-8,CASIPGASDEQYF,TGTGCCAGCATCCCCGGGGCCAGCGACGAGCAGTACTTC
TRBJ2-2,-,-,TRBV2,CASRYRETTGELFF,TGTGCCAGCCGATACAGGGAAACGACCGGGGAGCTGTTTTTT
TRBJ1-5,few,-,TRBV20-1,CSAKQRFFSDNQPQHF,TGCAGTGCTAAGCAGCGGTTTTTCTCTGACAATCAGCCCCAGCATTTT
TRBJ1-5,many,TRBD1,TRBV20-1,CSASPDRGNQPQHF,TGCAGTGCTAGCCCGGACAGGGGGAATCAGCCCCAGCATTTT
TRBJ2-7,many,TRBD1,TRBV7-3,CASSFSDRGPYEQYF,TGTGCCAGCAGCTTCTCGGACAGGGGGCCCTACGAGCAGTACTTC
TRBJ2-7,many,TRBD2,TRBV7-2,CASSPRGGQTYEQYF,TGTGCCAGCAGCCCCCGCGGGGGGCAAACCTACGAGCAGTACTTC
TRBJ1-2,-,TRBD1,TRBV4-2,CASSQEVRGDFGGYTF,TGTGCCAGCAGCCAAGAAGTCAGGGGGGATTTTGGAGGCTACACCTTC
TRBJ1-6,many,-,TRBV7-2,CASSLTRVISLHF,TGTGCCAGCAGCTTAACTCGCGTTATCTCCCTCCACTTT
TRBJ2-5,few,TRBD2,TRBV19,CASSINGGGAETQYF,TGTGCCAGTAGTATTAATGGCGGGGGGGCTGAGACCCAGTACTTC
TRBJ2-7,many,TRBD2,TRBV7-2,CASSLGQAAGDYEQYF,TGTGCCAGCAGCTTAGGTCAGGCAGCGGGAGACTACGAGCAGTACTTC
TRBJ2-2,-,-,TRBV6-2/TRBV6-3,CASSYTLSRTGELFF,TGTGCCAGCAGTTACACTCTATCAAGGACAGGGGAGCTGTTTTTT
TRBJ1-1,-,TRBD1,TRBV6-5,CASNRRTGEAFF,TGTGCCAGCAATAGGCGGACAGGTGAAGCTTTCTTT
TRBJ2-4,-,TRBD2,TRBV5-4,CASSLVGRDIQYF,TGTGCCAGCAGCTTGGTAGGGAGGGACATTCAGTACTTC
TRBJ2-1,few,TRBD1,TRBV6-2/TRBV6-3,CASTGQQSYNEQFF,TGTGCCAGCACGGGACAGCAATCCTACAATGAGCAGTTCTTC
TRBJ2-7,many,-,TRBV7-8,CASSLAGGGSYEQYF,TGTGCCAGCAGCTTAGCTGGGGGTGGCTCCTACGAGCAGTACTTC
TRBJ1-1,few,TRBD1,TRBV18,CASSPKTGLTEAFF,TGTGCCAGCTCACCAAAGACAGGGCTCACTGAAGCTTTCTTT
TRBJ2-1,few,-,TRBV6-2/TRBV6-3,CASTPRENLNEQFF,TGTGCCAGCACCCCCCGGGAGAATCTCAATGAGCAGTTCTTC